This is a list of T cell receptor beta chains from one sample in a study of blood T cell repertoires in COVID-19. This table comes from immunoSEQ multiplex PCR, and its TCRdb copy is limited to in-frame clones, with some not included. This sample has approximately 74,000 clones, with approximately 80% found just once. The sample comprised peripheral blood. The receptors come from a woman of 80 years or more with active or convalescent COVID-19. The CDR3 runs from the conserved cysteine through the conserved F or W. D genes are given only for firm matches. The listing skips clone size in some rows; elsewhere it reads once, few, many or a size class.

TRBJ1-1 TRBD1 few TRBV5-8 TGTGCCAGCAGCTTATACAGGGGATTGAACACTGAAGCTTTCTTT CASSLYRGLNTEAFF
TRBJ1-1 . once TRBV10-2 TGCGCCAGCAGTGACAATGTGAACACTGAAGCTTTCTTT CASSDNVNTEAFF
TRBJ1-5 . once TRBV12-3/TRBV12-4 TGTGCCAGCAGTTTAGGAGCCGTCATGCCCCAGCATTTT CASSLGAVMPQHF
TRBJ1-2 . . TRBV19 TGTGCCAGTAGTATCTTCGGGGAAGGCTATGGCTACACCTTC CASSIFGEGYGYTF
TRBJ1-3 . . TRBV11-2 TGTGCCAGCAGCCCCTGGGAAGGAGGTATCTCCGGAAACACCATATATTTT CASSPWEGGISGNTIYF
TRBJ1-6 . . TRBV12-3/TRBV12-4 TGTGCCAGCACCCGCACGACTTATTCACCCCTCCACTTT CASTRTTYSPLHF
TRBJ1-2 . . TRBV20-1 TGCAGTGCTAGAACTCTGGAGGGCTACACCTTC CSARTLEGYTF
TRBJ2-5 . few TRBV2 TGTGCCAGCAGTTTGGACTATGAGGAGACCCAGTACTTC CASSLDYEETQYF
TRBJ2-3 . . TRBV15 TGTGCCACCTCACTCATGGGACACACAGATACGCAGTATTTT CATSLMGHTDTQYF
TRBJ1-1 . . TRBV20-1 TGCAGTGCCGTAGAGCTTTTTGAAGCTTTCTTT CSAVELFEAFF
TRBJ2-2 TRBD1 . TRBV24-1 TGTGCCACCAGGGGACAGGGGTCCACCGGGGAGCTGTTTTTT CATRGQGSTGELFF
TRBJ2-7 . . TRBV29-1 TGCAGCGTTTCGGACACGTCCGAGCAGTACTTC CSVSDTSEQYF
TRBJ2-5 . . TRBV28 TGTGCCAGCAGTTTCACGCGACTCGCGCTACAAGAGACCCAGTACTTC CASSFTRLALQETQYF
TRBJ2-7 . once TRBV20-1 TGCAGTGCTAGGCGGGTGAACCAGTACTTC CSARRVNQYF
TRBJ2-7 TRBD2 . TRBV6-5 TGTGCCAGCAGTTACTCGGCACTAGCGGGAGTGGATGAGCAGTACTTC CASSYSALAGVDEQYF